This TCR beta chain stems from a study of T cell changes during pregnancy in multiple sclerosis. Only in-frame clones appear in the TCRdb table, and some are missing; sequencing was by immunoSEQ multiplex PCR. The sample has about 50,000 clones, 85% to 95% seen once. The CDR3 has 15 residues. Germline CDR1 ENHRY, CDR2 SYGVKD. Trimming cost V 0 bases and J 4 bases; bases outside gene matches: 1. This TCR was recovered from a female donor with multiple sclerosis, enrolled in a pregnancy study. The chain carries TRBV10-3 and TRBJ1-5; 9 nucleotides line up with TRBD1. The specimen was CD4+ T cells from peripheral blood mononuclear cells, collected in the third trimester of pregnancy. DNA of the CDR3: TGTGCCATCAGTGAGTCTGGGACAGGGAATCAGCCCCAGCATTTT. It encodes CAISESGTGNQPQHF.